This is a list of T cell receptor beta chains from one sample in a study of blood T cells in healthy people across ages. TCRdb called the 5' RACE reads again in MiXCR, with one record for every CDR3 protein. The sample lists around 650,000 distinct CDR3 sequences, 40% to 45% occurring once. Sequenced material: blood. These receptors came from a man older than 75 in good health. CDR3s include the opening cysteine and the closing phenylalanine or tryptophan. A D gene is named only where the DNA matches it firmly. Only part of the rows carry a size: once, few, many, or a class if the clone is expanded.

J: TRBJ2-1; V: TRBV2; size: NA; D: NA; DNA: TGTGCCAGCAGTGAAGGGGGTAGGGCAAATGAGCAGTTCTTC; CDR3: CASSEGGRANEQFF
J: TRBJ1-4; V: TRBV5-1; size: NA; D: TRBD1; DNA: TGCGCCAGCAGCTCGGGGGGACAGGGCGGTGAAAAACTGTTTTTT; CDR3: CASSSGGQGGEKLFF
J: TRBJ2-7; V: TRBV6-1; size: NA; D: NA; DNA: TGTGCCAGCATGGCGGGTTCCTCCTACGAGCAGTACTTC; CDR3: CASMAGSSYEQYF
J: TRBJ2-7; V: TRBV3-1; size: few; D: TRBD2; DNA: TGTGCCAGCAGCCTCGGACTAGCGGGGGCCACCTACGAGCAGTACTTC; CDR3: CASSLGLAGATYEQYF
J: TRBJ2-5; V: TRBV3-1; size: few; D: NA; DNA: TGTGCCAGCAGCCAAAGAGGGGACTCGATAGTCTCCCATGAGACCCAGTACTTC; CDR3: CASSQRGDSIVSHETQYF
J: TRBJ2-5; V: TRBV7-6; size: NA; D: TRBD1; DNA: TGTGCCAGCACTCAGGGGGCGGTGGAGACCCAGTACTTC; CDR3: CASTQGAVETQYF
J: TRBJ1-1; V: TRBV20-1; size: NA; D: TRBD1; DNA: TGCAGTGCTCACAGGGGGTCTGAAGCTTTCTTT; CDR3: CSAHRGSEAFF
J: TRBJ2-1; V: TRBV27; size: many; D: TRBD1; DNA: TGTGCCAGCGGACAGGGGACCTACAATGAGCAGTTCTTC; CDR3: CASGQGTYNEQFF
J: TRBJ2-7; V: TRBV7-2; size: NA; D: TRBD1; DNA: TGTGCCAGCAGCCCAGACTCCAGGGGGAGCTCCTACGAGCAGTACTTC; CDR3: CASSPDSRGSSYEQYF
J: TRBJ2-7; V: TRBV20-1; size: many; D: TRBD2; DNA: TGCAGTGCTCACAAAGGGACTAGCGGCAGTACGTGGCAGTACTTC; CDR3: CSAHKGTSGSTWQYF
J: TRBJ2-5; V: TRBV5-1; size: NA; D: TRBD2; DNA: TGCGCCAGCAGCTTCGGACTAGTAGAGACCCAGTACTTC; CDR3: CASSFGLVETQYF
J: TRBJ2-3; V: TRBV12-3/TRBV12-4; size: NA; D: NA; DNA: TGTGCCAGCAGTAGAGTCAGAGCAGATGCGCAGTATTTT; CDR3: CASSRVRADAQYF
J: TRBJ1-1; V: TRBV20-1; size: NA; D: NA; DNA: TGCAGTGCTTACGACTTAAGGGGCACTGAAGCTTTCTTT; CDR3: CSAYDLRGTEAFF
J: TRBJ1-1; V: TRBV9; size: few; D: NA; DNA: TGTGCCAGCAGCGTAGGGACGCACCCGAAGGACACTGAAGCTTTCTTT; CDR3: CASSVGTHPKDTEAFF
J: TRBJ2-5; V: TRBV7-2; size: many; D: NA; DNA: TGTGCCAGCAGCTTAGCGGGGGGGCGAGAGACCCAGTACTTC; CDR3: CASSLAGGRETQYF
J: TRBJ2-1; V: TRBV4-2; size: NA; D: TRBD2; DNA: TGTGCCAGCAGCCAATTGCTAGCGGGAGTTAATGAGCAGTTCTTC; CDR3: CASSQLLAGVNEQFF
J: TRBJ2-4; V: TRBV7-2; size: many; D: TRBD1; DNA: TGTGCCAGCAGGCCCGATGGGACAGCAAGGGCCAAAAACATTCAGTACTTC; CDR3: CASRPDGTARAKNIQYF
J: TRBJ2-3; V: TRBV6-2/TRBV6-3; size: few; D: NA; DNA: TGTGCCAGCAGTTACTCGGGGGGGCTGGCAGATACGCAGTATTTT; CDR3: CASSYSGGLADTQYF
J: TRBJ1-1; V: TRBV12-3/TRBV12-4; size: NA; D: NA; DNA: TGTGCCAGCAGTTTAGCGGGTGACCCACGGGCTGAAGCTTTCTTT; CDR3: CASSLAGDPRAEAFF
J: TRBJ1-2; V: TRBV5-1; size: NA; D: TRBD1; DNA: TGCGCCAGCAGCCCGGGACAGCATGGCTACACCTTC; CDR3: CASSPGQHGYTF
J: TRBJ2-5; V: TRBV29-1; size: few; D: NA; DNA: TGCAGCGCCCGCCAAGCGAGAGGGCCTGCGGCCCAGTACTTC; CDR3: CSARQARGPAAQYF
J: TRBJ1-6; V: TRBV2; size: NA; D: NA; DNA: TGTGCCAGCAGTATACAGAATAATTCACCCCTCCACTTT; CDR3: CASSIQNNSPLHF
J: TRBJ1-2; V: TRBV20-1; size: NA; D: NA; DNA: TGCAGCTGTCGGGGGAACTATGGCTACACCTTC; CDR3: CSCRGNYGYTF
J: TRBJ2-1; V: TRBV27; size: NA; D: TRBD2; DNA: TGTGCCAGCATTTCTCCCGGGACTAGCGGGGGTCGCAATGAGCAGTTCTTC; CDR3: CASISPGTSGGRNEQFF
J: TRBJ2-7; V: TRBV7-2; size: few; D: NA; DNA: TGTGCCAGCAGCTTTAGTCCGAGTAGCCCCTACGAGCAGTACTTC; CDR3: CASSFSPSSPYEQYF
J: TRBJ2-3; V: TRBV6-1; size: NA; D: NA; DNA: TGTGCCAGCAGTGAACGGGCCGATTACGCCCCAGATACGCAGTATTTT; CDR3: CASSERADYAPDTQYF
J: TRBJ2-5; V: TRBV5-1; size: few; D: NA; DNA: TGCGCCAGCAGCGTGGTCGTGCAAGAGACCCAGTACTTC; CDR3: CASSVVVQETQYF
J: TRBJ1-2; V: TRBV25-1; size: NA; D: NA; DNA: TGTGCCAGCAGTATAGGGGGGGGCTATGGCTACACCTTC; CDR3: CASSIGGGYGYTF
J: TRBJ2-1; V: TRBV7-2; size: NA; D: NA; DNA: TGTGCCAGCAGCTTATACAGGTCAAGTGAGCAGTTCTTC; CDR3: CASSLYRSSEQFF
J: TRBJ1-1; V: TRBV7-9; size: NA; D: NA; DNA: TGTGCCAGCAGCACCGAATGGGGGAACACTGAAGCTTTCTTT; CDR3: CASSTEWGNTEAFF
J: TRBJ2-1; V: TRBV20-1; size: few; D: TRBD2; DNA: TGCAGTGCTAAATCTGGTGGACTAGCGGGTGTTGGAGTACGCAATGAGCAGTTCTTC; CDR3: CSAKSGGLAGVGVRNEQFF
J: TRBJ2-7; V: TRBV14; size: once; D: TRBD1; DNA: TGTGCCAGCAGCACGGGACAGGGAATAAACGAGCAGTACTTC; CDR3: CASSTGQGINEQYF
J: TRBJ2-3; V: TRBV7-2; size: many; D: NA; DNA: TGTGCCAGCAGCTTAAATCCGAGGCGGGCCCGCACGGGTACGCAGTATTTT; CDR3: CASSLNPRRARTGTQYF
J: TRBJ2-1; V: TRBV12-5; size: NA; D: NA; DNA: TGTGCTAGTGGCCACCCTCTGAGTAATGAGCAGTTCTTC; CDR3: CASGHPLSNEQFF
J: TRBJ2-7; V: TRBV28; size: few; D: TRBD1; DNA: TGTGCCACCTTTTCGACAGGGGGCTTCTACGAGCAGTACTTC; CDR3: CATFSTGGFYEQYF
J: TRBJ1-2; V: TRBV5-4; size: NA; D: NA; DNA: TGTGCCAGCAGCTTGGGGCGATTACGACCTAACTATGGCTACACCTTC; CDR3: CASSLGRLRPNYGYTF
J: TRBJ1-2; V: TRBV2; size: few; D: TRBD1; DNA: TGTGCCAGCAGTGGGGTCCGGACAGGAGTCTATGGCTACACCTTC; CDR3: CASSGVRTGVYGYTF
J: TRBJ1-2; V: TRBV6-2/TRBV6-3; size: NA; D: NA; DNA: TGTGCCAGCAGTTACCAGGGGTCCTATGGCTACACCTTC; CDR3: CASSYQGSYGYTF
J: TRBJ2-1; V: TRBV7-2; size: NA; D: NA; DNA: TGTGCCAGCAGCCCGGGACTCCAAATAAATGAGCAGTTCTTC; CDR3: CASSPGLQINEQFF
J: TRBJ2-7; V: TRBV6-2/TRBV6-3; size: NA; D: TRBD2; DNA: TGTGCCAGCAGTTTCAGCGGGAACGGGCAGTACTTC; CDR3: CASSFSGNGQYF
J: TRBJ1-4; V: TRBV7-2; size: NA; D: NA; DNA: TGTGCCAGCTCAAGGACAGCCCATAATGAAAAACTGTTTTTT; CDR3: CASSRTAHNEKLFF
J: TRBJ1-6; V: TRBV7-2; size: NA; D: NA; DNA: TGTGCCAGCAGCGTTGAAAGGATCGGATCACCCCTCCACTTT; CDR3: CASSVERIGSPLHF
J: TRBJ2-3; V: TRBV7-2; size: few; D: NA; DNA: TGTGCCAGCTCCTTCGGGCCTTTAGATACGCAGTATTTT; CDR3: CASSFGPLDTQYF
J: TRBJ2-1; V: TRBV27; size: few; D: NA; DNA: TGTGCCAGCAGTTTGGGTGGCCGTGAGCAGTTCTTC; CDR3: CASSLGGREQFF
J: TRBJ1-1; V: TRBV12-3/TRBV12-4; size: few; D: NA; DNA: TGTGCCAGCAGTTTAAGGGGGGCTGGCACTGAAGCTTTCTTT; CDR3: CASSLRGAGTEAFF
J: TRBJ2-3; V: TRBV3-1; size: NA; D: TRBD2; DNA: TGTGCCAGCAGCCAGGCCCTACTAGCGGGGATTATTGATACGCAGTATTTT; CDR3: CASSQALLAGIIDTQYF
J: TRBJ2-7; V: TRBV5-6; size: NA; D: NA; DNA: TGTGCCAGCAGCTCGAACGGGGGACCCTACGAGCAGTACTTC; CDR3: CASSSNGGPYEQYF
J: TRBJ2-5; V: TRBV6-2/TRBV6-3; size: NA; D: TRBD2; DNA: TGTGCCAGCAGCTTAGTCCGAGGGCGGGGGATCCGAGAGACCCAGTACTTC; CDR3: CASSLVRGRGIRETQYF